The TCR beta chain under discussion was sequenced for a study of T cell repertoires in cytomegalovirus infection. Regarding the study as a whole: HLA-C-restricted CMV clonotypes gave the most frequent clonotype in two of eight donors.

In its sample, this clonotype was seen a few times. The antigen remains undetermined. This CDR3 region has 14 residues. Looked up from germline, CDR1 is ENHRY and CDR2 is SYGVKD. V shed 3 bases and J shed 4 bases, with 11 bases lying between them. MiXCR, run by TCRdb on the reads, gives a single entry per CDR3 protein. The data contain roughly 860,000 distinct CDR3 sequences, 30% to 35% of them singletons. This sample comprised cultured CD8+ T cells from PBMCs, obtained from culture after CMV antigen stimulation. The sequence came from a human donor in good health (CMV status not recorded). Some clones in this sample may be carry-over from other donors' samples. This chain joins TRBV10-3 and TRBJ2-3, with D perhaps matching TRBD1 (6 bases). CDR3 nucleotide sequence: TGTGCCATCAGTGAAGTCCAGGGGTCAGATACGCAGTATTTT. This sequence encodes CAISEVQGSDTQYF.